Below, 27 T cell receptor beta chains from the same sample are listed, as sequenced in a study of blood T cell repertoires in COVID-19. This table comes from immunoSEQ multiplex PCR, and its TCRdb copy is limited to in-frame clones, with some not included. The sample shows tens of thousands of clones, approximately 84% of them seen only once. Sequencing was carried out using peripheral blood. The receptors shown here come from a human donor in a cohort sampled during active COVID-19.

CDR3 coding DNA: TGTGCCAGCAGTCGGACAGGGGATGGCTACACCTTC. This sequence encodes CASSRTGDGYTF. The chain combines TRBV3-1 (or the pseudogene TRBV3-2) with TRBJ1-2; 9 positions agree with TRBD1. CDR3 length: 12 amino acids. From germline, CDR1 is LGHDT and CDR2 YNNKEL (reference sequence). V lost 6 bases, J lost 6 bases, and 2 bases stayed unmatched.

This clone has just a few counts. This chain uses TRBV9 with TRBJ1-5; TRBD1 might be the D (6 bases). Germline V gene data show CDR1 as SGDLS and CDR2 as YYNGEE. CDR3 length equals 14 residues. V lost 3 bases, J lost 3 bases, and 10 bases lay in between. Here the CDR3 reads CASSGGQNNQPQHF. DNA for the CDR3: TGTGCCAGCAGCGGAGGACAGAACAATCAGCCCCAGCATTTT.

V gene TRBV19 combines with J gene TRBJ2-7, with D perhaps TRBD2 (6 bases). The germline V gene has CDR1 LNHDA and CDR2 SQIVND (reference sequence). CDR3 length: 13 residues. The germline V and J ends were trimmed by 5 bases and 2 bases, with 10 bases remaining between them. CDR3 region: CASSLRGAYEQYF. In nucleotides, the CDR3 is TGTGCCAGTAGTCTTCGCGGGGCCTACGAGCAGTACTTC.

The chain couples TRBV3-1 (or the pseudogene TRBV3-2) to TRBJ1-1; the D is unclear. The CDR3 spans 14 residues. Deletions cut 3 bases from V and 0 bases from J, with 8 bases between. Per the germline V gene, CDR1 is LGHDT and CDR2 is YNNKEL (reference sequence). The CDR3 protein is CASSHGRMNTEAFF. CDR3 coding DNA: TGTGCCAGCAGCCACGGGAGGATGAACACTGAAGCTTTCTTT.

The chain carries TRBV7-9 and TRBJ1-3; D is undetermined. This CDR3 comprises 14 residues. Per germline, CDR1 SEHNR and CDR2 FQNEAQ (reference sequence). Deletions cut 1 base from V and 7 bases from J, with 11 bases between. The CDR3 is CASSLVAGGNTIYF. In nucleotides, the CDR3 is TGTGCCAGCAGCTTAGTAGCTGGAGGGAACACCATATATTTT.

The V and J genes are TRBV7-3 and TRBJ2-3, with 14 nucleotides matching TRBD2. With V trimmed by 5 bases and J by 5 bases, 3 bases remained unmatched. There are 15 residues in the CDR3. CDR1 is SGHTA, CDR2 FQGTGA, per germline. CDR3 protein: CASSGGLAGVDTQYF. In nucleotides, the CDR3 is TGTGCCAGCAGCGGGGGACTAGCGGGGGTAGATACGCAGTATTTT.

The J gene is TRBJ2-5, the V gene TRBV5-1; 8 bases line up with TRBD2. The CDR3 spans 17 residues. V lost 0 bases and J lost 4; bases outside the gene matches: 11. Germline-derived CDR1 and CDR2 are SGHRS and YFSETQ. CDR3 sequence (DNA): TGCGCCAGCAGCTTGGCCTTAACAGGCCGGGAGGGAGAGACCCAGTACTTC. This gives the protein CASSLALTGREGETQYF.

This clone was recorded once. The chain is built from TRBV9 and TRBJ1-2, with D maybe TRBD1 (5 bases). V lost 3 bases, J lost 12 bases, and 15 bases lay in between. Looked up from germline, CDR1 is SGDLS and CDR2 is YYNGEE. The CDR3 runs 12 residues. The CDR3, as DNA: TGTGCCAGCAGCGCGGGAGTGGGGGATCACACCTTC. Encoded protein: CASSAGVGDHTF.

This clone appeared a few times. The chain carries TRBV5-1 and TRBJ2-7, with 10 nucleotides matching TRBD2. V lost 4 bases, J lost 3 bases, and 7 bases stayed unmatched. CDR3 length: 15 amino acids. Germline V CDR1 and CDR2: SGHRS, YFSETQ. The CDR3 region is CASSVSGRADYEQYF. In DNA, the CDR3 is TGCGCCAGCAGCGTGAGCGGGAGGGCCGACTACGAGCAGTACTTC.

The V call is TRBV11-3, the J call TRBJ1-1; possible D gene TRBD1, 5 bases. CDR1 and CDR2 from the germline V gene are SGHNT and YENEEA. Trimming cost V 5 bases and J 5 bases, with 6 bases left between them. This CDR3 has 11 amino acids. CDR3 residues: CASSHRTEAFF. The CDR3 bases are TGTGCCAGCAGCCACAGGACTGAAGCTTTCTTT.

The chain joins TRBV7-6 to TRBJ2-5; D possibly corresponds to TRBD1 (6 bases). This CDR3 has 14 amino acids. Trimming took 3 bases from V and 7 from J, leaving 15 bases between them. Germline V gene sequence: CDR1 SGHVS, CDR2 FNYEAQ. The CDR3 spells CASSLGRTATTQYF. CDR3 nucleotides: TGTGCCAGCAGCTTGGGTAGGACAGCCACGACCCAGTACTTC.

The J gene is TRBJ2-1, the V gene TRBV7-8; 8 bases align to TRBD2. Germline V gene data show CDR1 as SGHVS and CDR2 as FQNEAQ. The CDR3 runs to 17 residues. V trimming: 1 base; J trimming: 0 bases; junction bases outside the gene matches: 5. This CDR3 is CASSLVSGGSSYNEQFF. CDR3 DNA sequence: TGTGCCAGCAGCTTAGTCAGCGGGGGAAGCTCCTACAATGAGCAGTTCTTC.

The CDR3 here is CASSWVSGGDYGYTF. The CDR3 DNA follows: TGTGCCAGCAGCTGGGTTTCGGGGGGCGACTATGGCTACACCTTC. The rearrangement uses TRBV5-6 and TRBJ1-2; D is possibly TRBD1 (6 bases). The CDR3 has 15 amino acids. Germline CDR1 SGHDT, CDR2 YYEEEE. V lost 3 bases, J lost 3 bases, and 15 bases lay in between.

The CDR3: CAISVSETGELFF. Here the CDR3 DNA reads TGTGCCATCAGCGTTAGTGAAACCGGGGAGCTGTTTTTT. This sequence joins TRBV10-3 and TRBJ2-2; no firm D call. The V end lost 6 bases, the J end lost 5 bases, and 10 bases lay between the germline ends. The CDR3 sequence is 13 residues long. The germline CDR1 and CDR2 sequences are ENHRY and SYGVKD.

The gene calls are TRBV5-4 and TRBJ1-4; TRBD1 is a possible D gene (6 bases). Germline assignment: CDR1 SGHNT and CDR2 YYREEE (reference sequence). Trimming shortened V by 3 bases and J by 6 bases, and 15 bases separated the two germline ends. The CDR3 totals 15 residues. As DNA, the CDR3 is TGTGCCAGCAGCTCCTCCACAGGGCCGGATGAAAAACTGTTTTTT. Translated, it gives CASSSSTGPDEKLFF.

This clone was recorded a few times. This chain uses TRBV27 with TRBJ2-7; TRBD2 agrees at 11 bases. This CDR3 has 18 residues. Trimming took 11 bases from V and 0 from J; bases not matched to a gene: 18. Germline values: CDR1 MNHEY, CDR2 SMNVEV (reference sequence). The CDR3 protein is CACCGDGTSGPSSYEQYF. Written as DNA, the CDR3 is TGTGCCTGCTGTGGAGACGGGACTAGCGGACCCAGCTCCTACGAGCAGTACTTC.

The chain links TRBV27 to TRBJ2-1; tentative D call: TRBD2 (5 bases). Germline lookup yields CDR1 MNHEY and CDR2 SMNVEV (reference sequence). This CDR3 contains 15 residues. V was cut by 4 bases and J by 0 bases, with 10 bases left in between. CDR3 amino acids: CASSSTGTSYNEQFF. In nucleotides, the CDR3 is TGTGCCAGCAGTTCGACGGGAACCTCCTACAATGAGCAGTTCTTC.

The chain combines TRBV6-1 with TRBJ1-5; 9 bases fit TRBD1. Per germline, CDR1 MNHNS and CDR2 SASEGT. This CDR3 comprises 14 residues. J lost 4 bases, V lost 3 bases, and 1 base had no gene match. CDR3 in DNA: TGTGCCAGCAGTGAGACAGGGGGGAATCAGCCCCAGCATTTT. It specifies CASSETGGNQPQHF.

The V gene is TRBV6-5, the J gene TRBJ1-4; D might be TRBD1 (5 bases). CDR1 and CDR2 (germline): MNHEY, SVGAGI. The V gene lost 9 bases and the J gene lost 8 bases, with 7 bases spanning the gap. The CDR3 runs 10 residues. DNA for the CDR3: TGTGCCAGTGGGGGGGAAAAACTGTTTTTT. Its translation is CASGGEKLFF.

V is TRBV19 and J is TRBJ2-1; TRBD2 matches at 7 bases. The CDR3 is made up of 15 amino acids. Trimming at V came to 3 bases and at J to 7 bases, leaving 9 bases not matched to a gene. The germline V gene encodes CDR1 LNHDA and CDR2 SQIVND (reference sequence). The chain's CDR3 is CASSIMAGASNEQFF. CDR3 sequence (DNA): TGTGCCAGTAGTATTATGGCGGGAGCGTCAAATGAGCAGTTCTTC. Looking up the rest from reference TRBV19 and TRBJ2-1 gives the full variable domain: DGGITQSPKYLFRKEGQNVTLSCEQNLNHDAMYWYRQDPGQGLRLIYYSQIVNDFQKGDIAEGYSVSREKKESFPLTVTSAQKNPTAFYLCASSIMAGASNEQFFGPGTRLTVL.

The CDR3 coding sequence is TGTGCCAGTCATACGGGATTCACCGGGGAGCTGTTTTTT. This translates into CASHTGFTGELFF. The chain recombines TRBV6-5 with TRBJ2-2; a possible D gene is TRBD2 (5 bases). The CDR3 has 13 amino acids. The V gene lost 9 bases and the J gene lost 4 bases, with 12 bases spanning the gap. In germline, CDR1 is MNHEY, CDR2 SVGAGI.

A single count supports this clone. Additional DNA sequences in this sample encode the identical CDR3. The chain couples TRBV5-1 to TRBJ2-1; 8 bases fit TRBD2. Germline V CDR1 and CDR2: SGHRS, YFSETQ. The CDR3 has 15 amino acids. After removal of 0 bases from V and 2 bases from J, the junction contained 1 base not matched to a gene. In DNA, the CDR3 is TGCGCCAGCAGCTTGGGTAGCGGGACCTACAATGAGCAGTTCTTC. Protein sequence: CASSLGSGTYNEQFF.

The CDR3 spells CASSQEQGSNQPQHF. In DNA form, the CDR3 reads TGTGCCAGCAGCCAAGAGCAGGGTAGCAATCAGCCCCAGCATTTT. The rearrangement links TRBV4-2 to TRBJ1-5; D perhaps matches TRBD1 (5 bases). The V gene's germline CDR1 is LGHNA and CDR2 YNFKEQ. The CDR3 loop spans 15 amino acids. Trimming cost V 0 bases and J 0 bases, with 6 bases left between them.

This clone was recorded once. The rearrangement links TRBV28 to TRBJ2-6; unclear D gene. The CDR3 has 16 residues. CDR1 is MDHEN, CDR2 SYDVKM, per germline. With 4 bases removed from V and 4 bases from J, the gap between germline ends came to 14 bases. The chain's CDR3 is CASSSHAVTGANVLTF. In nucleotides, the CDR3 is TGTGCCAGCAGTTCACACGCCGTAACCGGGGCCAACGTCCTGACTTTC.

CDR3 in amino acids: CASSLTSSGADTQYF. The CDR3 nucleotides read TGTGCCAGCAGCTTAACCTCTAGCGGGGCAGATACGCAGTATTTT. The V gene is TRBV11-2, the J gene TRBJ2-3; 9 bases match TRBD2. The germline V gene has CDR1 SGHAT and CDR2 FQNNGV. The CDR3 sequence is 15 residues long. The J segment lost 4 bases and the V segment lost 2 bases, leaving 4 bases of the junction unmatched.

The genes are TRBV4-3 and TRBJ1-2; no reliable D call. CDR3 length: 16 amino acids. V was clipped by 0 bases and J by 4 bases, with 15 bases between them. CDR1 is LGHNA and CDR2 is YSLEER in the germline V gene. The CDR3 spells CASSQEVPPRGYGYTF. CDR3 nucleotide sequence: TGCGCCAGCAGCCAAGAAGTGCCCCCACGCGGCTATGGCTACACCTTC.

The V call is TRBV6-2 or TRBV6-3, the J call TRBJ2-7; D is ambiguous. The V and J ends lost 5 bases and 5 bases respectively, with 13 bases between them. CDR1 is MNHEY, CDR2 SVGEGT, per germline. The CDR3 has 13 residues. The CDR3 region is CASSLPAAHEQYF. The CDR3 DNA follows: TGTGCCAGCAGTCTACCGGCGGCCCACGAGCAGTACTTC.